Described below is a single TCR beta chain sequence and its context. The V segment lost 1 base and the J segment 0 bases; nucleotides outside the gene matches: 3. The CDR3 is made up of 18 amino acids. Germline lookup yields CDR1 LGHNA and CDR2 YNFKEQ. Using immunoSEQ multiplex PCR, the repertoire was profiled, and TCRdb retains in-frame clones only, with some absent. The sample comprises approximately 130,000 clones, 88% of which are singletons, and more than 5.5% rests with the top ten. The sample belongs to a study of T cell responses to AZD1222 COVID-19 vaccine. The chain couples TRBV4-2 to TRBJ2-2; TRBD2 matches 12 bases. This specimen consisted of peripheral blood, obtained 28 days after the second AZD1222 dose. This TCR was sampled from an adult who received the AZD1222 COVID-19 vaccine. CDR3 DNA sequence: TGTGCCAGCAGCCAAGTCTCTAGCGGGGGGGCGAACACCGGGGAGCTGTTTTTT. This codes for CASSQVSSGGANTGELFF.